A single sample gave rise to the 14 T cell receptor beta chains below, sequenced in a study of response to subunit inactivated influenza vaccine. Using its own MiXCR run on the RT-PCR reads, TCRdb lists one record per CDR3 protein. Of over 300,000 distinct CDR3 sequences listed, 20% to 25% are singletons. The sequencing used PBMCs from blood, collected less than 22 months after vaccination. Receptor source: a man aged 50 to 75 who received an inactivated influenza vaccine.

The sample holds a few counts of this clonotype. The chain recombines TRBV20-1 with TRBJ2-1; D ambiguous. CDR1 and CDR2 (germline): DFQATT, SNEGSKA (reference sequence). Trimming removed 1 base at V and 7 bases at J, with 14 bases between. The CDR3 has 14 residues. The CDR3 region is CSARVAAEPNEQFF. For the CDR3, the DNA is TGCAGTGCTAGAGTTGCAGCCGAGCCAAATGAGCAGTTCTTC.

The rearrangement links TRBV6-5 to TRBJ2-1, with a weak D call TRBD2 (6 bases). CDR1 MNHEY and CDR2 SVGAGI come from the germline V gene. V lost 4 bases and J 1 base, leaving 17 bases between the germline ends. This CDR3 comprises 17 residues. Here the CDR3 reads CASSLFGRDRSYNEQFF. The CDR3 DNA reads TGTGCCAGCAGTTTATTCGGGCGGGATCGGTCCTACAATGAGCAGTTCTTC.

This clonotype was seen a handful of times. The chain joins TRBV24-1 to TRBJ2-1, with D possibly matching TRBD2 (5 bases). Trimming removed 7 bases from V and 6 bases from J, with 15 bases in between. In germline, CDR1 is KGHDR, CDR2 SFDVKD. This CDR3 has 14 amino acids. CDR3 loop: CATSEWGEGNEQFF. CDR3 sequence (DNA): TGTGCCACCAGCGAGTGGGGAGAGGGCAATGAGCAGTTCTTC.

This clonotype was recorded a few times. The chain has TRBV6-1 and TRBJ2-3; TRBD1 is a possible D gene (5 bases). CDR3 length: 16 amino acids. V was pared by 6 bases and J by 1 base, with 17 bases between. The germline gives CDR1 MNHNS, CDR2 SASEGT. The CDR3 loop is CASSKGQPLGTDTQYF. CDR3 sequence (DNA): TGTGCCAGCAGCAAAGGACAACCCTTGGGCACAGATACGCAGTATTTT.

On this clonotype: The CDR3 does not end in the conserved phenylalanine or tryptophan, so this is likely a read error. The chain links TRBV20-1 to TRBJ1-1; TRBD1 might be the D (6 bases). The CDR3 runs 13 residues. Germline loops: CDR1 DFQATT, CDR2 SNEGSKA (reference sequence). The V gene lost 2 bases and the J gene lost 6 bases, with 13 bases spanning the gap. Here the CDR3 reads CSARTGARPEAFS. The DNA for the CDR3 is TGCAGTGCTAGAACGGGGGCTAGGCCTGAAGCTTTCTCT.

This clonotype has at least ten counts. The chain has TRBV29-1 and TRBJ1-5; TRBD1 matches 9 bases. The V segment lost 4 bases and the J segment 1 base; nucleotides outside the gene matches: 11. The CDR3 contains 17 residues. CDR1 and CDR2 (germline): SQVTM, ANQGSEA. CDR3 sequence reads: CSVGGLGGTGSNQPQHF. The CDR3 bases are TGCAGCGTTGGTGGGTTAGGGGGGACAGGGAGCAATCAGCCCCAGCATTTT.

This clonotype was detected only a few times. The CDR3 loop is CASSQASRTGSGGNTIYF. The CDR3, as DNA: TGCGCCAGCAGCCAAGCGTCAAGGACAGGGTCTGGTGGAAACACCATATATTTT. This chain links TRBV4-3 with TRBJ1-3; 8 nucleotides agree with TRBD1. Trimming removed 1 base from V and 3 bases from J; junction bases left unmatched: 11. Per germline, CDR1 LGHNA and CDR2 YSLEER. The length of the CDR3 is 18 residues.

The chain combines TRBV5-1 with TRBJ1-5; 7 bases map to TRBD1. This CDR3 has 15 amino acids. Germline-derived CDR1 and CDR2 are SGHRS and YFSETQ. V lost 2 bases and J lost 5; bases outside the gene matches: 7. The CDR3 here is CASSLQGRRDQPQHF. The CDR3, as DNA: TGCGCCAGCAGCTTACAGGGGCGCCGGGATCAGCCCCAGCATTTT. Full variable domain (outside the CDR3, taken from reference TRBV5-1 and TRBJ1-5): KAGVTQTPRYLIKTRGQQVTLSCSPISGHRSVSWYQQTPGQGLQFLFEYFSETQRNKGNFPGRFSGRQFSNSRSEMNVSTLELGDSALYLCASSLQGRRDQPQHFGDGTRLSIL.

A few counts support this clonotype. This chain connects TRBV6-1 to TRBJ1-1; D is unclear. Looked up from germline, CDR1 is MNHNS and CDR2 is SASEGT. The CDR3 has 15 amino acids. The V and J ends lost 6 bases and 2 bases respectively, with 16 bases between them. Here the CDR3 reads CASSNLNRYNTEAFF. The DNA of the CDR3 is TGTGCCAGCAGCAACCTCAACAGATACAACACTGAAGCTTTCTTT.

CDR3 sequence: CSVAPRLVMETQYF. The CDR3 nucleotides are TGCAGCGTTGCGCCCCGACTAGTTATGGAGACCCAGTACTTC. The chain recombines TRBV29-1 with TRBJ2-5; D may be TRBD2 (6 bases). With 4 bases removed from V and 5 bases from J, the gap between germline ends came to 17 bases. There are 14 residues in the CDR3. The V gene's germline CDR1 is SQVTM and CDR2 ANQGSEA.

V usage is TRBV6-1 and J usage is TRBJ2-3, with D perhaps being TRBD1 or TRBD2 (5 bases each). Germline V lookup: CDR1 MNHNS, CDR2 SASEGT. The CDR3 has 14 amino acids. V was shortened by 6 bases and J by 2 bases, with 12 bases between the two germline ends. This CDR3 reads CASRTAAVTDTQYF. The CDR3 nucleotides are TGTGCCAGCAGGACAGCGGCCGTCACAGATACGCAGTATTTT.

This clonotype was observed many times. V and J are TRBV11-2 and TRBJ1-1, with a possible D match to TRBD1 (5 bases). CDR1 and CDR2 from the germline V gene are SGHAT and FQNNGV. The V end was cut by 1 base, the J end by 4 bases, with 7 bases between. CDR3 length: 13 residues. CDR3 nucleotide sequence: TGTGCCAGCAGCTTAGTCGGGGCCACTGAAGCTTTCTTT. It is translated as CASSLVGATEAFF.

The V gene is TRBV29-1, the J gene TRBJ2-5; TRBD2 matches 7 bases. Germline V CDR1 and CDR2: SQVTM, ANQGSEA. The CDR3 has 12 amino acids. V lost 4 bases and J lost 10; bases outside the gene matches: 9. The CDR3, as DNA: TGCAGCGTTGTGGGACTCCAGCGGGGCCAGTACTTC. This encodes CSVVGLQRGQYF.

J is TRBJ1-1 and V is TRBV12-3 or TRBV12-4; 9 nucleotides match TRBD1. CDR3 length: 15 residues. With 4 bases clipped from V and 2 bases from J, the junction kept 5 bases outside the gene matches. The CDR3 DNA reads as TGTGCCAGCAGTTGGCCGGGACAGGGAAACACTGAAGCTTTCTTT. It is translated as CASSWPGQGNTEAFF.